This TCR beta chain was identified in a study of cytomegalovirus exposure and HLA in healthy donors. The V end was cut by 10 bases, the J end by 5 bases, with 17 bases between. Germline loops: CDR1 SNHLY, CDR2 FYNNEI. This CDR3 spans 13 amino acids. The repertoire was sequenced with immunoSEQ multiplex PCR; TCRdb's copy has only in-frame clones and lacks some. The sample lists roughly 330,000 clones, 87% occurring once. The chain has TRBV2 and TRBJ2-5; TRBD2 is a possible D gene (6 bases). Sequenced: PBMCs. The receptor's source is a woman aged 25 to 39 in good health and CMV-seropositive. CDR3 in amino acids: CATTRGHGETQYF. CDR3 nucleotide sequence: TGTGCCACGACTAGGGGCCATGGGGAGACCCAGTACTTC.